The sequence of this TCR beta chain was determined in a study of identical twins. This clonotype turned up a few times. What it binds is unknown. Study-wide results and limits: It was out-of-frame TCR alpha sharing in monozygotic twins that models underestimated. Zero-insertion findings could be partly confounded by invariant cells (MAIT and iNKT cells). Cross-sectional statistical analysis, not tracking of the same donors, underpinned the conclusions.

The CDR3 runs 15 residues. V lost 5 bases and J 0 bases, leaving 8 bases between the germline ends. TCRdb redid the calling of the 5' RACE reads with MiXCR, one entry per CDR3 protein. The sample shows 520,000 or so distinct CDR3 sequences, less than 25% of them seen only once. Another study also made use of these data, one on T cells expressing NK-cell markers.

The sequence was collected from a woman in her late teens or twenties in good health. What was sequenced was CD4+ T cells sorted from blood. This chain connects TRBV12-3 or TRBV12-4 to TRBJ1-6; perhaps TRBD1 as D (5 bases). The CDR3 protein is CASSKGSSYNSPLHF. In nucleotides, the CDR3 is TGTGCCAGCAGTAAGGGGAGCTCCTATAATTCACCCCTCCACTTT.